Following are 9 T cell receptor beta chains from one sample sequenced in a study of CD8 T cells in Susac syndrome. The RNA, roughly 0.5 to 1 ug, was put through reverse transcription using random hexamers. TCRdb independently ran MiXCR on the immunoSEQ multiplex PCR reads; one entry per CDR3 protein. The sample has roughly 180,000 distinct CDR3 sequences, about 95% seen once. Source material: CD4+ T cells from PBMCs. Source of these receptors: a human donor with Susac syndrome.

The chain carries TRBV2 and TRBJ1-2; 9 positions match TRBD1. Germline V gene lookup returns CDR1 SNHLY and CDR2 FYNNEI. This CDR3 spans 12 amino acids. V lost 6 bases, J lost 14 bases, and 10 bases stayed unmatched. The CDR3 spells CASREWDRVKTF. In DNA, the CDR3 is TGTGCCAGCAGGGAATGGGACAGGGTGAAGACCTTC.

This clonotype was seen a single time. The chain is built from TRBV12-3 or TRBV12-4 and TRBJ1-5, with D perhaps matching TRBD1 (5 bases). The length of the CDR3 is 15 residues. V lost 5 bases to trimming and J lost 2 bases, with 13 bases between them. CDR3 DNA sequence: TGTGCCAGCAGTATGCAGGGAGACGGCAATCAGCCCCAGCATTTT. Translation gives CASSMQGDGNQPQHF.

The J gene is TRBJ1-4, the V gene TRBV20-1, with TRBD1 matching over 7 bases. Per germline, CDR1 DFQATT and CDR2 SNEGSKA (reference sequence). V shed 0 bases, J shed 5 bases, and the junction held 3 bases outside the gene matches. The CDR3 loop spans 14 amino acids. CDR3 residues: CSAREGDSNEKLFF. CDR3 DNA: TGCAGTGCTAGAGAAGGGGACAGCAATGAAAAACTGTTTTTT.

The chain combines TRBV28 with TRBJ1-1, with a tentative D call TRBD1 (6 bases). Germline V CDR1 and CDR2: MDHEN, SYDVKM. Deletions cut 3 bases from V and 5 bases from J, with 19 bases between. The CDR3 spans 16 residues. The CDR3 DNA reads TGTGCCAGCAGTTTCCTAACTTCGGGGGGCCGAACTGAAGCTTTCTTT. Protein product: CASSFLTSGGRTEAFF.

The rearrangement links TRBV7-9 to TRBJ1-1; D uncertain. The germline V gene encodes CDR1 SEHNR and CDR2 FQNEAQ (reference sequence). The CDR3 totals 12 residues. V lost 7 bases to trimming and J lost 0 bases, with 6 bases between them. CDR3 in amino acids: CASMDLNTEAFF. CDR3 nucleotides: TGTGCCAGCATGGACCTGAACACTGAAGCTTTCTTT.

V and J are TRBV5-4 and TRBJ2-3; 12 bases map to TRBD2. Germline V gene sequence: CDR1 SGHNT, CDR2 YYREEE (reference sequence). This CDR3 has 15 amino acids. V trimming: 5 bases; J trimming: 4 bases; junction bases outside the gene matches: 5. The CDR3 DNA sequence: TGTGCCAGCAGTCTAGCGGGGGGGCGGGCAGATACGCAGTATTTT. It codes for CASSLAGGRADTQYF.

V usage is TRBV5-1 and J usage is TRBJ2-7; D may be TRBD2 (6 bases). The germline V and J ends were trimmed by 4 bases and 2 bases, with 28 bases remaining between them. The CDR3 contains 19 residues. Germline V CDR1 and CDR2: SGHRS, YFSETQ. The CDR3 DNA sequence: TGCGCCAGCAGCCCCTCGCCCTTACGTACTAGCCGAGTCACCTACGAGCAGTACTTC. This gives the protein CASSPSPLRTSRVTYEQYF. The whole variable domain, filled in from reference TRBV5-1 and TRBJ2-7, reads KAGVTQTPRYLIKTRGQQVTLSCSPISGHRSVSWYQQTPGQGLQFLFEYFSETQRNKGNFPGRFSGRQFSNSRSEMNVSTLELGDSALYLCASSPSPLRTSRVTYEQYFGPGTRLTVT.

The chain uses TRBV6-5 and TRBJ2-5; perhaps TRBD2 as D (5 bases). Trimming removed 0 bases at V and 2 bases at J, with 7 bases between. CDR1 and CDR2 (germline): MNHEY, SVGAGI. The CDR3 is 14 residues long. As DNA, the CDR3 is TGTGCCAGCAGTTACTCCCGAGGGCAAGAGACCCAGTACTTC. It specifies CASSYSRGQETQYF.

The J gene is TRBJ2-7, the V gene TRBV20-1; 10 positions agree with TRBD1. Germline lookup yields CDR1 DFQATT and CDR2 SNEGSKA (reference sequence). The V gene end was trimmed by 5 bases and the J gene end by 7 bases; junction bases not matched to a gene: 5. This CDR3 has 12 residues. The CDR3 reads CSAEDRGQEQYF. CDR3 DNA sequence: TGCAGTGCTGAAGACAGGGGGCAGGAGCAGTACTTC.